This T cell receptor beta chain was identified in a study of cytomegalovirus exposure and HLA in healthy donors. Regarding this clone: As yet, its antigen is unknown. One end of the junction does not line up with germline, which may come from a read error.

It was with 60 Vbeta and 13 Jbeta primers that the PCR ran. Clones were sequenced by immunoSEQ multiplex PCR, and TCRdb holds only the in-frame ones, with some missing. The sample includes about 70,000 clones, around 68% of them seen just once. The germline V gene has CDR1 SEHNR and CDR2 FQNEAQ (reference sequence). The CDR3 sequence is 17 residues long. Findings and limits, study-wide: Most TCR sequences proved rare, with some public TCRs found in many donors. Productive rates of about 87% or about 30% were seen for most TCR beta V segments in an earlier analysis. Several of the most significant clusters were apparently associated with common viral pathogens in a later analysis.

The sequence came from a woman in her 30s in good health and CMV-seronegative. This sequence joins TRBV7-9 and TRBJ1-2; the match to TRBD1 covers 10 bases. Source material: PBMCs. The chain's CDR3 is CSSSSSGTGAMDNGYTF. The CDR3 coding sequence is TGTTCCAGCAGCTCATCCGGGACAGGGGCAATGGATAATGGCTACACCTTC.